Listed here are 32 T cell receptor beta chains from one sample, sequenced in a study of blood T cell repertoires in COVID-19. Measured with immunoSEQ multiplex PCR; TCRdb has only the in-frame clones, and not every one. The sample has some 160,000 clones; roughly 80% are singletons. Material for sequencing was peripheral blood. These receptor sequences come from a man between 65 and 85 years old with active or convalescent COVID-19.

The chain joins TRBV28 to TRBJ2-1, with unresolved D. The CDR3 loop spans 11 amino acids. Germline loops: CDR1 MDHEN, CDR2 SYDVKM. V was clipped by 4 bases and J by 5 bases, with 3 bases between them. The CDR3 nucleotides are TGTGCCAGCAGTTCAAACAATGAGCAGTTCTTC. Residues: CASSSNNEQFF.

This rearrangement joins TRBV7-9 to TRBJ2-7; D is perhaps TRBD1 (5 bases). CDR3 size: 14 residues. V was trimmed by 4 bases and J by 6 bases, leaving 16 bases between them. The germline gives CDR1 SEHNR, CDR2 FQNEAQ (reference sequence). The CDR3 loop reads CASSSLGARGEQYF. The CDR3 DNA follows: TGTGCCAGCAGCTCCCTAGGGGCAAGGGGCGAGCAGTACTTC.

The rearrangement links TRBV9 to TRBJ1-2, with 8 bases lining up with TRBD1. The germline gives CDR1 SGDLS, CDR2 YYNGEE. There are 14 residues in the CDR3. Losses at the gene ends were 4 bases for V and 4 bases for J; bases not matched to a gene: 6. This CDR3 is CASSTRTGTYGYTF. Here the CDR3 DNA reads TGTGCCAGCAGCACTCGGACAGGGACCTATGGCTACACCTTC.

The chain joins TRBV5-1 to TRBJ2-2; TRBD1 might be the D (6 bases). Germline V gene data show CDR1 as SGHRS and CDR2 as YFSETQ. The CDR3 runs to 15 residues. V was trimmed by 3 bases and J by 3 bases, leaving 12 bases between them. As DNA, the CDR3 is TGCGCCAGCAGCTACGGCAGGGGCTACACCGGGGAGCTGTTTTTT. Amino acids: CASSYGRGYTGELFF.

This clone was seen a single time. CDR3 nucleotide sequence: TGTGCCTGGCGGGGGGTTGGAGAGACCCAGTACTTC. Translating gives CAWRGVGETQYF. The chain is built from TRBV30 and TRBJ2-5, with 7 bases aligning to TRBD2. Germline CDR1 is GTSNPN and CDR2 is SVGIG (reference sequence). Trimming at V came to 5 bases and at J to 4 bases, leaving 4 bases not matched to a gene. The CDR3 has 12 amino acids. Looking up the rest from reference TRBV30 and TRBJ2-5 gives the full variable domain: SQTIHQWPATLVQPVGSPLSLECTVEGTSNPNLYWYRQAAGRGLQLLFYSVGIGQISSEVPQNLSASRPQDRQFILSSKKLLLSDSGFYLCAWRGVGETQYFGPGTRLLVL.

CDR3 DNA: TGTGCCAGCAGCTTGGGCGGGCCCTCCTACAATGAGCAGTTCTTC. Translating gives CASSLGGPSYNEQFF. The gene calls are TRBV7-3 and TRBJ2-1, with D maybe TRBD2 (5 bases). Germline values: CDR1 SGHTA, CDR2 FQGTGA. V was clipped by 3 bases and J by 0 bases, with 9 bases between them. CDR3 length equals 15 residues.

This clone was observed once. The chain couples TRBV7-9 to TRBJ1-2; 8 positions agree with TRBD1. This CDR3 has 15 residues. V was clipped by 0 bases and J by 6 bases; unmatched bases: 6. Germline V gene sequence: CDR1 SEHNR, CDR2 FQNEAQ (reference sequence). The CDR3 bases are TGTGCCAGCAGCTTAGCGTCCACAGGGGGACATGGCTACACCTTC. Amino acids: CASSLASTGGHGYTF.

V usage is TRBV6-4 and J usage is TRBJ2-2; no definite D call. Germline V gene data show CDR1 as MRHNA and CDR2 as SNTAGT. The CDR3 consists of 13 residues. Trimming removed 3 bases from V and 5 bases from J, with 7 bases in between. The CDR3 loop reads CASSEARTGELFF. CDR3 DNA: TGTGCCAGCAGTGAAGCGAGGACCGGGGAGCTGTTTTTT.

The J gene is TRBJ2-7, the V gene TRBV28; TRBD1 aligns across 8 bases. The CDR3 covers 15 residues. Germline assignment: CDR1 MDHEN and CDR2 SYDVKM. V shed 5 bases, J shed 5 bases, and the junction held 11 bases outside the gene matches. The chain's CDR3 is CASSLRQGARDEQYF. DNA for the CDR3: TGTGCCAGCAGTCTCCGCCAGGGGGCGAGGGACGAGCAGTACTTC.

The V gene is TRBV7-9, the J gene TRBJ2-1; 7 nucleotides line up with TRBD2. CDR1 is SEHNR and CDR2 is FQNEAQ in the germline V gene (reference sequence). The V and J ends lost 7 bases and 4 bases, in that order; junction bases with no gene match: 13. The CDR3 has 16 amino acids. CDR3 sequence reads: CASNPRLGGLYNEQFF. CDR3 in DNA: TGTGCCAGCAACCCTCGGCTCGGGGGGTTATACAATGAGCAGTTCTTC.

CDR3 loop: CASSSGTVRPGDTQYF. The CDR3 region has the DNA TGTGCCAGCAGCTCGGGGACAGTCCGACCAGGGGATACGCAGTATTTT. The chain recombines TRBV7-9 with TRBJ2-3, with TRBD1 matching over 7 bases. This CDR3 spans 16 amino acids. Trimming took 4 bases from V and 6 from J; bases not matched to a gene: 13. Germline V CDR1 and CDR2: SEHNR, FQNEAQ (reference sequence). The whole variable domain, filled in from reference TRBV7-9 and TRBJ2-3, reads DTGVSQNPRHKITKRGQNVTFRCDPISEHNRLYWYRQTLGQGPEFLTYFQNEAQLEKSRLLSDRFSAERPKGSFSTLEIQRTEQGDSAMYLCASSSGTVRPGDTQYFGPGTRLTVL.

The rearrangement joins TRBV7-8 to TRBJ2-3; D unresolved. The CDR3 totals 13 residues. Between the trimmed V and J ends, which lost 3 bases and 1 base, there was a span of 5 bases. In germline, CDR1 is SGHVS, CDR2 FQNEAQ. CDR3 in amino acids: CASSLQGTDTQYF. The CDR3 nucleotides are TGTGCCAGCAGCTTGCAGGGCACAGATACGCAGTATTTT.

The chain couples TRBV9 to TRBJ1-5; 10 bases are a match to TRBD1. The CDR3 contains 14 residues. With 3 bases clipped from V and 7 bases from J, the junction kept 4 bases outside the gene matches. Germline CDR1 reads SGDLS; CDR2 reads YYNGEE. The CDR3 is CASSGGQGGQPQHF. In DNA, the CDR3 is TGTGCCAGCAGCGGCGGACAGGGGGGCCAGCCCCAGCATTTT. The full variable domain, rest sourced from reference TRBV9 and TRBJ1-5, is DSGVTQTPKHLITATGQRVTLRCSPRSGDLSVYWYQQSLDQGLQFLIQYYNGEERAKGNILERFSAQQFPDLHSELNLSSLELGDSALYFCASSGGQGGQPQHFGDGTRLSIL.

The V call is TRBV4-3, the J call TRBJ2-7; 11 bases line up with TRBD1. Unmatched junction bases numbered 7, after V lost 2 bases and J lost 4 bases. In germline, CDR1 is LGHNA, CDR2 YSLEER. There are 16 residues in the CDR3. CDR3 nucleotides: TGCGCCAGCAGCCAACTCCGGGGACAGGGGGTATACGAGCAGTACTTC. This translates into CASSQLRGQGVYEQYF.

This chain joins TRBV12-3 or TRBV12-4 and TRBJ1-5, with D unresolved. The CDR3 consists of 11 residues. V was shortened by 2 bases and J by 7 bases, with 3 bases between the two germline ends. This CDR3 is CASSLTQPQHF. Here the CDR3 DNA reads TGTGCCAGCAGTTTAACACAGCCCCAGCATTTT.

This clone was counted a few times. The genes are TRBV15 and TRBJ2-7; no clear D gene. Germline lookup yields CDR1 LNHNV and CDR2 YYDKDF (reference sequence). There are 14 residues in the CDR3. V was trimmed by 4 bases and J by 0 bases, leaving 10 bases between them. CDR3 in amino acids: CATSKSGSSYEQYF. The CDR3 DNA reads TGTGCCACCAGCAAAAGTGGCAGCTCCTACGAGCAGTACTTC. Complete variable domain (other parts from reference TRBV15 and TRBJ2-7): DAMVIQNPRYQVTQFGKPVTLSCSQTLNHNVMYWYQQKSSQAPKLLFHYYDKDFNNEADTPDNFQSRRPNTSFCFLDIRSPGLGDTAMYLCATSKSGSSYEQYFGPGTRLTVT.

This clone turned up a few times. The gene calls are TRBV5-4 and TRBJ1-2, with TRBD1 matching 10 bases. In germline, CDR1 is SGHNT, CDR2 YYREEE (reference sequence). CDR3 size: 14 residues. The ends lost 4 bases at V and 4 bases at J; junction bases unmatched: 4. For the CDR3, the DNA is TGTGCCAGCAGCCCCCGACAGGGGGCCTATGGCTACACCTTC. Translating gives CASSPRQGAYGYTF.

The chain carries TRBV19 and TRBJ1-4; no definite D call. The CDR3 has 15 residues. V was shortened by 5 bases and J by 8 bases, with 18 bases between the two germline ends. Germline values: CDR1 LNHDA, CDR2 SQIVND (reference sequence). The CDR3 nucleotides are TGTGCCAGTAGTCCCCGAGGGCCCGGAGGGGAAAAACTGTTTTTT. Amino acids: CASSPRGPGGEKLFF.

This chain joins TRBV18 and TRBJ1-2; D remains ambiguous. The germline V gene has CDR1 KGHSH and CDR2 LQKENI. With 6 bases removed from V and 4 bases from J, the gap between germline ends came to 15 bases. The CDR3 is made up of 14 amino acids. Here the CDR3 DNA reads TGTGCCAGCTCCGGGCCCGGGGAGATCTATGGCTACACCTTC. Translating it yields CASSGPGEIYGYTF.

The chain employs TRBV11-2 and TRBJ2-3; a possible D gene is TRBD2 (6 bases). CDR3 length: 16 residues. Trimming removed 5 bases at V and 0 bases at J, with 15 bases between. Germline V gene lookup returns CDR1 SGHAT and CDR2 FQNNGV. The CDR3 region has the DNA TGTGCCAGCAGCCCCCGGGGAGGAACTAGCACAGATACGCAGTATTTT. It codes for CASSPRGGTSTDTQYF.

The chain has TRBV10-2 and TRBJ2-2; D unresolved. V was trimmed by 6 bases and J by 1 base, leaving 6 bases between them. CDR3 size: 13 residues. CDR1 is WSHSY, CDR2 SAAADI, per germline. The DNA for the CDR3 is TGCGCCAGCAGGGCAGTGAACACCGGGGAGCTGTTTTTT. Its protein is CASRAVNTGELFF.

This sequence joins TRBV5-1 and TRBJ2-1; 11 bases match TRBD2. The germline gives CDR1 SGHRS, CDR2 YFSETQ. Unmatched junction bases numbered 5, after V lost 4 bases and J lost 8 bases. This CDR3 comprises 14 residues. The CDR3 DNA reads as TGCGCCAGCAGCGAGACTAGCGGGACTGATGAGCAGTTCTTC. This translates into CASSETSGTDEQFF.

The chain recombines TRBV20-1 with TRBJ2-7; D might be TRBD2 (6 bases). The CDR3 totals 11 residues. Trimming took off 2 bases at V and 9 bases at J, with 11 bases between the two ends. The germline V gene has CDR1 DFQATT and CDR2 SNEGSKA (reference sequence). The CDR3, as DNA: TGCAGTGCTAGAAAAGCGGAGGGGCAGTACTTC. Its translation is CSARKAEGQYF.

The genes are TRBV18 and TRBJ2-4, with D maybe TRBD2 (6 bases). V lost 2 bases to trimming and J lost 3 bases, with 11 bases between them. Germline CDR1 and CDR2: KGHSH and LQKENI. This CDR3 has 15 residues. The CDR3 region has the DNA TGTGCCAGCTCACCAATAGGAGGGAGCAAAAACATTCAGTACTTC. Protein: CASSPIGGSKNIQYF.

The rearrangement links TRBV2 to TRBJ2-2; a possible D gene is TRBD1 (6 bases). The CDR3 covers 14 residues. The ends were cut back, 11 bases at V and 3 bases at J, with 16 bases in the middle. Looked up from germline, CDR1 is SNHLY and CDR2 is FYNNEI. CDR3 bases: TGTGCCGGTACAGGGAAGCATCACACCGGGGAGCTGTTTTTT. Its translation: CAGTGKHHTGELFF. The full variable domain, rest sourced from reference TRBV2 and TRBJ2-2, is EPEVTQTPSHQVTQMGQEVILRCVPISNHLYFYWYRQILGQKVEFLVSFYNNEISEKSEIFDDQFSVERPDGSNFTLKIRSTKLEDSAMYFCAGTGKHHTGELFFGEGSRLTVL.

The chain joins TRBV7-7 to TRBJ1-4, with a tentative D call TRBD1 (5 bases). CDR1 and CDR2 from the germline V gene are SSHAT and FNYEAQ (reference sequence). This CDR3 has 15 amino acids. Trimming removed 5 bases at V and 7 bases at J, with 17 bases between. The DNA for the CDR3 is TGTGCCAGCAGCCCCGACACAGGTCAAACTGAAAAACTGTTTTTT. Amino acids: CASSPDTGQTEKLFF.

The genes are TRBV28 and TRBJ1-1, with D unresolved. V was clipped by 7 bases and J by 3 bases, with 9 bases between them. Germline V gene sequence: CDR1 MDHEN, CDR2 SYDVKM. The CDR3 spans 12 residues. Here the CDR3 DNA reads TGTGCCAGCACCTACGGTTACACTGAAGCTTTCTTT. Protein product: CASTYGYTEAFF.

Points on this clone: A much larger clone lies one base from this, so it may be a read error. The CDR3 DNA reads TGTGCCAGCTCACGGGACAGGGGGAACACTGAAGCTTTCTTT. This sequence encodes CASSRDRGNTEAFF. The chain joins TRBV19 to TRBJ1-1; the match to TRBD1 covers 10 bases. The CDR3 runs to 14 residues. Germline CDR1 and CDR2: LNHDA and SQIVND (reference sequence). Germline trimming cut 9 bases from V and 1 base from J; bases unmatched to any gene: 5.

The chain employs TRBV7-3 and TRBJ2-7; D not certain. Germline CDR1 reads SGHTA; CDR2 reads FQGTGA. The CDR3 length is 14 residues. V was clipped by 0 bases and J by 0 bases, with 6 bases between them. CDR3 sequence (DNA): TGTGCCAGCAGCTTAACGAGCAACTCCTACGAGCAGTACTTC. It encodes CASSLTSNSYEQYF.

CDR3 DNA: TGTGCCAGCAGCAAACAGGGGGCCGGGGAGCTGTTTTTT. It yields the protein CASSKQGAGELFF. This chain connects TRBV9 to TRBJ2-2; 8 nucleotides line up with TRBD1. The trim removed 4 bases at V and 6 bases at J, leaving 2 bases unmatched. The germline V gene encodes CDR1 SGDLS and CDR2 YYNGEE. The CDR3 loop spans 13 amino acids. Supplemented by reference TRBV9 and TRBJ2-2, the full variable domain reads DSGVTQTPKHLITATGQRVTLRCSPRSGDLSVYWYQQSLDQGLQFLIQYYNGEERAKGNILERFSAQQFPDLHSELNLSSLELGDSALYFCASSKQGAGELFFGEGSRLTVL.

The V and J genes are TRBV11-2 and TRBJ2-5, with D hard to call. The CDR3 spans 14 residues. In germline, CDR1 is SGHAT, CDR2 FQNNGV. V lost 3 bases and J 5 bases, leaving 13 bases between the germline ends. CDR3 loop: CASSFDATRETQYF. The DNA of the CDR3 is TGTGCCAGCAGCTTTGATGCAACCCGGGAGACCCAGTACTTC.

The chain recombines TRBV6-6 with TRBJ1-5; 10 bases match TRBD1. The V gene's germline CDR1 is MNHNY and CDR2 SVGAGI (reference sequence). Trimming took 4 bases from V and 4 from J; bases not matched to a gene: 4. CDR3 length: 15 residues. The CDR3 loop reads CASSSPGQGNQPQHF. CDR3 in DNA: TGTGCCAGCAGTTCTCCGGGACAGGGGAATCAGCCCCAGCATTTT.